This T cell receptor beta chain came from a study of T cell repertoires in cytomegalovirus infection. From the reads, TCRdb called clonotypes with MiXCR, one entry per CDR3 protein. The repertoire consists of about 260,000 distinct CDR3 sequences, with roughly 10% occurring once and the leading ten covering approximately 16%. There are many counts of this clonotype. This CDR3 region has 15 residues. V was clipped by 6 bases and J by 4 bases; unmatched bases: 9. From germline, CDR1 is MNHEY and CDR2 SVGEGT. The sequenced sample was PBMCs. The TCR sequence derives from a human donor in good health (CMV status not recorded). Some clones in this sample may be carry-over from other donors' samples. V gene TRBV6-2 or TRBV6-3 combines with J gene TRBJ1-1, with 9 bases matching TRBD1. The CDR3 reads CASSSAGQGVTEAFF. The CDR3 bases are TGTGCCAGCAGCTCTGCGGGACAGGGAGTCACTGAAGCTTTCTTT.